This entry lists 17 T cell receptor beta chains sequenced from one sample in a study of blood T cell repertoires in COVID-19. Assay: immunoSEQ multiplex PCR; the TCRdb copy retains only in-frame clones and omits some. The top ten hold 6% to 7% of the sample, which has approximately 280,000 clones, around 85% seen once. Specimen: PBMCs or T cells enriched from blood (not recorded which). These receptors came from a woman between 35 and 50 years old who had recovered from COVID-19.

In this sample, this clone turned up once. This chain uses TRBV28 with TRBJ2-7; weak D call: TRBD1 (5 bases). The CDR3 runs to 14 residues. The V and J ends lost 7 bases and 4 bases respectively, with 17 bases between them. Germline assignment: CDR1 MDHEN and CDR2 SYDVKM. The CDR3 DNA is TGTGCCAGCAACACCAGGGTCGGACGTTACGAGCAGTACTTC. Amino acids: CASNTRVGRYEQYF.

This rearrangement joins TRBV28 to TRBJ2-2, with D uncertain. The CDR3 has 12 amino acids. V was trimmed by 7 bases and J by 1 base, leaving 4 bases between them. CDR1 and CDR2 (germline): MDHEN, SYDVKM. The CDR3 DNA is TGTGCCAGCACTCGGAACACCGGGGAGCTGTTTTTT. Amino acid sequence: CASTRNTGELFF.

V usage is TRBV7-2 and J usage is TRBJ2-7; TRBD1 is a possible D gene (6 bases). Germline-derived CDR1 and CDR2 are SGHTA and FQGNSA. There are 11 residues in the CDR3. V was clipped by 6 bases and J by 6 bases, with 9 bases between them. The CDR3 coding sequence is TGTGCCAGCAGACAGGGCTCCGAGCAGTACTTC. Its translation is CASRQGSEQYF.

This sequence joins TRBV7-9 and TRBJ2-3; 7 bases agree with TRBD2. Germline V CDR1 and CDR2: SEHNR, FQNEAQ (reference sequence). Trimming removed 2 bases from V and 0 bases from J; junction bases left unmatched: 11. This CDR3 contains 18 residues. The CDR3, as DNA: TGTGCCAGCAGCTTACAGTCCCCGGGAGGTCTTAGCACAGATACGCAGTATTTT. Translating gives CASSLQSPGGLSTDTQYF. The variable domain in full, completed from reference TRBV7-9 and TRBJ2-3, reads DTGVSQNPRHKITKRGQNVTFRCDPISEHNRLYWYRQTLGQGPEFLTYFQNEAQLEKSRLLSDRFSAERPKGSFSTLEIQRTEQGDSAMYLCASSLQSPGGLSTDTQYFGPGTRLTVL.

As concerns this clone: One end of the junction fails to match germline, which may point to a read error. The chain couples TRBV28 to TRBJ2-1, with 12 nucleotides matching TRBD2. This CDR3 has 16 amino acids. Germline V gene sequence: CDR1 MDHEN, CDR2 SYDVKM. CDR3 nucleotide sequence: TGTGCCAGCATTGGGGCTAGCGGGAGGGCCGGCGGTGGTATAGTCTTC. It translates to CASIGASGRAGGGIVF. Full variable domain (remainder filled in from reference TRBV28 and TRBJ2-1): DVKVTQSSRYLVKRTGEKVFLECVQDMDHENMFWYRQDPGLGLRLIYFSYDVKMKEKGDIPEGYSVSREKKERFSLILESASTNQTSMYLCASIGASGRAGGGIVFGPGTRLTVL.

V usage is TRBV27 and J usage is TRBJ1-2; TRBD1 is a possible D gene (5 bases). The CDR3 has 12 amino acids. Per the germline V gene, CDR1 is MNHEY and CDR2 is SMNVEV (reference sequence). Deletions cut 11 bases from V and 4 bases from J, with 14 bases between. The CDR3, as DNA: TGTGCCTGCGGGGACCGGGGCTATGGCTACACCTTC. As protein: CACGDRGYGYTF.

J is TRBJ1-5 and V is TRBV28; D may be TRBD1 (5 bases). Germline lookup yields CDR1 MDHEN and CDR2 SYDVKM. Trimming took off 6 bases at V and 4 bases at J, with 16 bases between the two ends. The CDR3 loop spans 15 amino acids. CDR3 sequence: CASSPAGNSNQPQHF. The CDR3 DNA reads TGTGCCAGCAGCCCCGCAGGGAACTCTAATCAGCCCCAGCATTTT.

The chain joins TRBV28 to TRBJ2-3; 9 nucleotides line up with TRBD2. J lost 2 bases, V lost 2 bases, and 5 bases had no gene match. From germline, CDR1 is MDHEN and CDR2 SYDVKM. CDR3 size: 16 residues. CDR3 DNA sequence: TGTGCCAGCAGTTTAGCTAGCGGGATAAACACAGATACGCAGTATTTT. Protein product: CASSLASGINTDTQYF. The variable domain in full, with the rest retrieved from reference TRBV28 and TRBJ2-3, is DVKVTQSSRYLVKRTGEKVFLECVQDMDHENMFWYRQDPGLGLRLIYFSYDVKMKEKGDIPEGYSVSREKKERFSLILESASTNQTSMYLCASSLASGINTDTQYFGPGTRLTVL.

CDR3 bases: TGTGCCAGTGCGGCGACAGGGTCTGAAAAACTGTTTTTT. Its translation is CASAATGSEKLFF. This chain uses TRBV19 with TRBJ1-4; 7 bases agree with TRBD1. CDR1 is LNHDA and CDR2 is SQIVND in the germline V gene (reference sequence). The ends lost 8 bases at V and 7 bases at J; junction bases unmatched: 7. This CDR3 is 13 amino acids long. Looking up the rest from reference TRBV19 and TRBJ1-4 gives the full variable domain: DGGITQSPKYLFRKEGQNVTLSCEQNLNHDAMYWYRQDPGQGLRLIYYSQIVNDFQKGDIAEGYSVSREKKESFPLTVTSAQKNPTAFYLCASAATGSEKLFFGSGTQLSVL.

This sequence joins TRBV7-6 and TRBJ1-1; TRBD1 is a possible D gene (5 bases). There are 15 residues in the CDR3. The V gene lost 1 base and the J gene lost 2 bases, with 11 bases spanning the gap. Germline V gene data show CDR1 as SGHVS and CDR2 as FNYEAQ. In nucleotides, the CDR3 is TGTGCCAGCAGCTTAGACGGACAAGTCAACACTGAAGCTTTCTTT. This codes for CASSLDGQVNTEAFF. The full variable domain, completed using reference TRBV7-6 and TRBJ1-1, is GAGVSQSPRYKVTKRGQDVALRCDPISGHVSLYWYRQALGQGPEFLTYFNYEAQQDKSGLPNDRFSAERPEGSISTLTIQRTEQRDSAMYRCASSLDGQVNTEAFFGQGTRLTVV.

The chain combines TRBV3-1 (or the pseudogene TRBV3-2) with TRBJ2-1; no clear D gene. The CDR3 is 13 residues long. Trimming took 3 bases from V and 9 from J, leaving 12 bases between them. Germline CDR1 is LGHDT and CDR2 is YNNKEL (reference sequence). CDR3 nucleotides: TGTGCCAGCAGCCAGGCGGCTGGATTTGAGCAGTTCTTC. Encoded protein: CASSQAAGFEQFF.

The DNA of the CDR3 is TGTGCCACCCGGGAGCGGAACGAGCAGTACTTC. Translation: CATRERNEQYF. This sequence joins TRBV19 and TRBJ2-7; possibly TRBD2 for D (6 bases). V lost 10 bases, J lost 5 bases, and 12 bases lay in between. There are 11 residues in the CDR3. Germline assignment: CDR1 LNHDA and CDR2 SQIVND (reference sequence).

This chain uses TRBV6-5 with TRBJ1-2; 7 nucleotides match TRBD1. With V trimmed by 7 bases and J by 8 bases, 13 bases remained unmatched. CDR3 size: 14 residues. CDR1 and CDR2 (germline): MNHEY, SVGAGI. In DNA form, the CDR3 reads TGTGCCAGCACTGACTCAAGGACAGGCTTAGGCTACACCTTC. Its protein is CASTDSRTGLGYTF.

V gene TRBV7-9 combines with J gene TRBJ1-2; maybe TRBD1 (6 bases). Germline V lookup: CDR1 SEHNR, CDR2 FQNEAQ (reference sequence). V lost 4 bases to trimming and J lost 5 bases, with 17 bases between them. There are 15 residues in the CDR3. The CDR3 nucleotides read TGTGCCAGCAGCTCTACCCTTCGACAGGCTTATGGCTACACCTTC. Translating it yields CASSSTLRQAYGYTF.

This rearrangement joins TRBV14 to TRBJ1-6; 9 bases line up with TRBD1. Germline trimming cut 4 bases from V and 10 bases from J; bases unmatched to any gene: 5. The CDR3 is 14 residues long. CDR1 is SGHDN, CDR2 FVKESK, per germline. Here the CDR3 reads CASSRDRVRSPLHF. CDR3 DNA: TGTGCCAGCAGCCGGGACAGGGTGAGGTCACCCCTCCACTTT.

This chain joins TRBV6-5 and TRBJ2-3, with 7 bases fitting TRBD2. With V trimmed by 6 bases and J by 6 bases, 9 bases remained unmatched. The CDR3 has 14 amino acids. CDR1 is MNHEY, CDR2 SVGAGI, per germline. CDR3 nucleotide sequence: TGTGCCAGCAGGGGGGGAAGGGGAGGGGATACGCAGTATTTT. Translated, it gives CASRGGRGGDTQYF.

V and J are TRBV28 and TRBJ2-5; D is possibly TRBD2 (6 bases). CDR3 length equals 15 residues. The V end was cut by 6 bases, the J end by 4 bases, with 18 bases between. The germline gives CDR1 MDHEN, CDR2 SYDVKM. The CDR3 sequence is CASSPIGGSGETQYF. CDR3 sequence (DNA): TGTGCCAGCAGCCCTATCGGGGGTTCGGGAGAGACCCAGTACTTC.